The present entry profiles one T cell receptor beta chain with its context. Profiled with immunoSEQ multiplex PCR; TCRdb holds only in-frame clones, not every one. The data contain 120,000 or so clones, about 89% of them singletons. The source of the sample is a study of T cell responses to AZD1222 COVID-19 vaccine. CDR1 and CDR2 from the germline V gene are MNHNY and SVGAGI (reference sequence). The germline V and J ends were trimmed by 6 bases and 5 bases, with 10 bases remaining between them. This CDR3 is 12 amino acids long. This chain connects TRBV6-6 to TRBJ1-2; D is uncertain. The sample here was peripheral blood, taken on day 0 of MenACWY control vaccination. The receptor's source is an adult in good health. The CDR3: CASSAIGYGYTF. The CDR3 bases are TGTGCCAGCAGCGCGATTGGGTATGGCTACACCTTC.